The 12 T cell receptor beta chains given below trace back to one sample, sequenced in a study of monozygotic twins with inflammatory bowel disease. TCRdb reprocessed the 5' RACE reads and keeps a single row for each CDR3 protein, giving no DNA. This listing includes over 150,000 distinct CDR3 sequences. The sample taken for sequencing was blood. The receptors derive from a human donor with ulcerative colitis or Crohn's disease, or a healthy co-twin of an affected twin (not recorded which).

The chain joins TRBV5-1 to TRBJ1-2; TCRdb's assignment of TRBD1 cannot be checked, as there is no DNA. Germline V gene sequence: CDR1 SGHRS, CDR2 YFSETQ. This CDR3 has 14 amino acids. CDR3 sequence: CASSLEQEYYGYTF.

The J gene is TRBJ2-2, the V gene TRBV5-1; without DNA, the TCRdb call of TRBD2 cannot be checked. From germline, CDR1 is SGHRS and CDR2 YFSETQ. The CDR3 sequence is 18 residues long. CDR3 protein: CASSRPYSGRENTGELFF.

The V and J genes are TRBV20-1 and TRBJ2-5. This CDR3 has 11 residues. Germline CDR1 reads DFQATT; CDR2 reads SNEGSKA (reference sequence). This chain's CDR3 is CSAKNQETQYF.

The chain links TRBV7-3 to TRBJ1-1; as DNA is missing, the TRBD1 call by TCRdb cannot be tested. Germline CDR1 SGHTA, CDR2 FQGTGA. The CDR3 spans 13 residues. The CDR3 here is CASSPGRNTEAFF.

This rearrangement joins TRBV20-1 to TRBJ1-2. CDR1 DFQATT and CDR2 SNEGSKA come from the germline V gene (reference sequence). CDR3 size: 13 residues. The CDR3 loop is CSARNREADGYTF.

CDR3 sequence reads: CSAGQGALLERGYTF. This chain uses TRBV20-1 with TRBJ1-2; TCRdb outputs TRBD1, but without DNA this stays unchecked. The CDR3 totals 15 residues. CDR1 DFQATT and CDR2 SNEGSKA come from the germline V gene (reference sequence).

CDR3 residues: CASSFGTASGNTIYF. This chain connects TRBV7-9 to TRBJ1-3; the TCRdb D gene call, TRBD1, has no DNA to confirm it. CDR3 length equals 15 residues. Germline-derived CDR1 and CDR2 are SEHNR and FQNEAQ (reference sequence).

The chain couples TRBV3-1 to TRBJ2-7. Germline lookup yields CDR1 LGHDT and CDR2 YNNKEL (reference sequence). CDR3 size: 13 residues. This chain's CDR3 is CASSQIGVTEQYF.

This chain joins TRBV5-1 and TRBJ2-7; there is no DNA to check the TCRdb D call of TRBD1. CDR1 SGHRS and CDR2 YFSETQ come from the germline V gene. The CDR3 loop spans 14 amino acids. The chain's CDR3 is CASSIDRESSEQYF.

The CDR3 protein is CASSQELWEDGQETQYF. The chain uses TRBV4-3 and TRBJ2-5; TCRdb's D call of TRBD2 is untestable without DNA. The CDR3 contains 17 residues. Germline V gives CDR1 LGHNA, CDR2 YSLEER.

The V and J genes are TRBV4-1 and TRBJ1-2. The germline gives CDR1 MGHRA, CDR2 YSYEKL. CDR3 length equals 14 residues. The CDR3 sequence is CASSQDLGSYGYTF.

This chain's CDR3 is CASSFHNQPQHF. J is TRBJ1-5 and V is TRBV27. CDR3 length: 12 amino acids. The germline V gene encodes CDR1 MNHEY and CDR2 SMNVEV (reference sequence).